Following are 32 T cell receptor beta chains from one sample sequenced in a study of blood T cell repertoires in COVID-19. Assay used: immunoSEQ multiplex PCR; TCRdb lists only in-frame clones, some missing. The repertoire holds around 300,000 clones, with approximately 85% as singletons. The material sequenced was peripheral blood. Receptor source: a human donor in a cohort sampled during active COVID-19.

The V gene is TRBV29-1, the J gene TRBJ1-1, with D perhaps matching TRBD1 (5 bases). Trimming stripped 7 bases from V and 5 bases from J, with 17 bases between. The V gene's germline CDR1 is SQVTM and CDR2 ANQGSEA. This CDR3 is 13 amino acids long. The CDR3 is CSARNWNRTEAFF. In DNA, the CDR3 is TGCAGCGCCCGTAATTGGAACAGGACTGAAGCTTTCTTT.

This clone was observed a few times. CDR3 region: CASGLPWGGQPQHF. CDR3 bases: TGTGCTAGTGGTTTGCCGTGGGGGGGTCAGCCCCAGCATTTT. The chain links TRBV12-5 to TRBJ1-5; tentative D call: TRBD1 (5 bases). Between the trimmed V and J ends, which lost 2 bases and 6 bases, there was a span of 11 bases. Germline CDR1 is LGHNT and CDR2 is FRNRAP. The CDR3 totals 14 residues.

CDR3 DNA sequence: TGTGCCAGCAGTTACAGGGAAATGAACACTGAAGCTTTCTTT. It encodes CASSYREMNTEAFF. The rearrangement uses TRBV2 and TRBJ1-1; tentative D call: TRBD1 (6 bases). V lost 5 bases and J 0 bases, leaving 10 bases between the germline ends. From germline, CDR1 is SNHLY and CDR2 FYNNEI. The CDR3 has 14 residues. The full variable domain, with the rest looked up from reference TRBV2 and TRBJ1-1, is EPEVTQTPSHQVTQMGQEVILRCVPISNHLYFYWYRQILGQKVEFLVSFYNNEISEKSEIFDDQFSVERPDGSNFTLKIRSTKLEDSAMYFCASSYREMNTEAFFGQGTRLTVV.

This chain links TRBV18 with TRBJ1-1; possible D gene TRBD1, 5 bases. The CDR3 contains 13 residues. CDR1 and CDR2 from the germline V gene are KGHSH and LQKENI. V lost 3 bases and J 6 bases, leaving 11 bases between the germline ends. CDR3 nucleotides: TGTGCCAGCTCACCGGTGGACACCCCTGAAGCTTTCTTT. This sequence encodes CASSPVDTPEAFF.

There are a few counts of this clone. The genes are TRBV19 and TRBJ1-1, with D uncertain. CDR3 size: 13 residues. Per the germline V gene, CDR1 is LNHDA and CDR2 is SQIVND (reference sequence). V was trimmed by 6 bases and J by 1 base, leaving 9 bases between them. This CDR3 reads CASRVPENTEAFF. CDR3 nucleotides: TGTGCCAGTAGGGTTCCAGAGAACACTGAAGCTTTCTTT.

V gene TRBV10-3 combines with J gene TRBJ2-3; no definite D call. V was clipped by 0 bases and J by 4 bases, with 5 bases between them. CDR3 length equals 13 residues. Germline V gene data show CDR1 as ENHRY and CDR2 as SYGVKD. CDR3 in DNA: TGTGCCATCAGTGAGTCACTGGCAGATACGCAGTATTTT. It codes for CAISESLADTQYF.

This chain uses TRBV6-5 with TRBJ2-7; possible D gene TRBD1, 6 bases. Germline assignment: CDR1 MNHEY and CDR2 SVGAGI. The CDR3 is 15 residues long. Trimming pared 10 bases from V and 0 bases from J, leaving 19 bases between. The CDR3: CATKGVTNSSYEQYF. Here the CDR3 DNA reads TGTGCCACCAAGGGGGTCACGAACAGCTCCTACGAGCAGTACTTC.

The V call is TRBV29-1, the J call TRBJ2-5; no clear D. The CDR3 totals 10 residues. Germline CDR1 reads SQVTM; CDR2 reads ANQGSEA. Trimming took off 7 bases at V and 5 bases at J, with 8 bases between the two ends. This CDR3 reads CSADGETQYF. The CDR3 DNA reads TGCAGCGCCGACGGGGAGACCCAGTACTTC. The full variable domain, in which reference TRBV29-1 and TRBJ2-5 provide the parts outside the CDR3, is SAVISQKPSRDICQRGTSLTIQCQVDSQVTMMFWYRQQPGQSLTLIATANQGSEATYESGFVIDKFPISRPNLTFSTLTVSNMSPEDSSIYLCSADGETQYFGPGTRLLVL.

The chain joins TRBV10-3 to TRBJ1-2; TRBD1 matches 8 bases. The CDR3 runs to 16 residues. With V trimmed by 0 bases and J by 6 bases, 9 bases remained unmatched. Germline CDR1 and CDR2: ENHRY and SYGVKD. In DNA, the CDR3 is TGTGCCATCAGTGAGTCTACCGGACAGGGACGACATGGCTACACCTTC. Translated: CAISESTGQGRHGYTF.

This clone appeared once. CDR3 loop: CASSYGTATNEKLFF. CDR3 bases: TGTGCCAGCAGTTACGGGACAGCAACTAATGAAAAACTGTTTTTT. The rearrangement uses TRBV6-5 and TRBJ1-4, with TRBD1 matching over 7 bases. V was clipped by 2 bases and J by 0 bases; unmatched bases: 0. This CDR3 is 15 amino acids long. Germline-derived CDR1 and CDR2 are MNHEY and SVGAGI.

This clone occurred once. The chain couples TRBV28 to TRBJ1-1, with a possible D match to TRBD1 (5 bases). There are 14 residues in the CDR3. V shed 5 bases and J shed 8 bases, with 18 bases lying between them. Germline assignment: CDR1 MDHEN and CDR2 SYDVKM. CDR3 nucleotides: TGTGCCAGCAGTCTCTTCGGGGGTAGTACCGAAGCTTTCTTT. This encodes CASSLFGGSTEAFF.

The chain combines TRBV29-1 with TRBJ1-1, with 10 bases that match TRBD1. The CDR3 extends over 15 amino acids. The germline V gene encodes CDR1 SQVTM and CDR2 ANQGSEA. V was pared by 5 bases and J by 5 bases, with 11 bases of the junction left unmatched. The CDR3 region has the DNA TGCAGCGTTTCCCTGGACAGGGGGTTTGTGACTGAAGCTTTCTTT. Translation: CSVSLDRGFVTEAFF. The whole variable domain, remainder taken from reference TRBV29-1 and TRBJ1-1, is SAVISQKPSRDICQRGTSLTIQCQVDSQVTMMFWYRQQPGQSLTLIATANQGSEATYESGFVIDKFPISRPNLTFSTLTVSNMSPEDSSIYLCSVSLDRGFVTEAFFGQGTRLTVV.

This clone was counted once. The chain has TRBV13 and TRBJ2-3, with 12 nucleotides matching TRBD2. The ends lost 6 bases at V and 10 bases at J; junction bases unmatched: 2. The germline gives CDR1 PRHDT, CDR2 FYEKMQ (reference sequence). CDR3 length: 12 amino acids. CDR3 in DNA: TGTGCCAGCAGTCTAGCGGGGGGGCCGCAGTATTTT. Protein sequence: CASSLAGGPQYF.

J is TRBJ1-5 and V is TRBV12-3 or TRBV12-4, with D tentatively TRBD1 (6 bases). Trimming stripped 10 bases from V and 9 bases from J, with 16 bases between. The CDR3 has 12 amino acids. The CDR3 nucleotides read TGTGCCACCGCAACAGGGCCGAGGCCCCAGCATTTT. It encodes CATATGPRPQHF.

This sequence joins TRBV12-5 and TRBJ2-3; D unclear. Trimming shortened V by 3 bases and J by 3 bases, and 4 bases separated the two germline ends. This CDR3 is built from 12 residues. Germline-derived CDR1 and CDR2 are LGHNT and FRNRAP. The CDR3 DNA sequence: TGTGCTAGTGGTTTCGGGACAGATACGCAGTATTTT. It specifies CASGFGTDTQYF. Looking up the rest from reference TRBV12-5 and TRBJ2-3 gives the full variable domain: DARVTQTPRHKVTEMGQEVTMRCQPILGHNTVFWYRQTMMQGLELLAYFRNRAPLDDSGMPKDRFSAEMPDATLATLKIQPSEPRDSAVYFCASGFGTDTQYFGPGTRLTVL.

The rearrangement uses TRBV24-1 and TRBJ1-1, with D maybe TRBD1 (5 bases). There are 12 residues in the CDR3. The V gene lost 7 bases and the J gene lost 1 base, with 6 bases spanning the gap. Germline-derived CDR1 and CDR2 are KGHDR and SFDVKD. CDR3 sequence reads: CATSQGNTEAFF. The CDR3 nucleotides are TGTGCCACCAGCCAGGGGAACACTGAAGCTTTCTTT.

This clone was seen ten or more times. This chain connects TRBV19 to TRBJ2-1, with D unresolved. V lost 4 bases, J lost 4 bases, and 11 bases lay in between. This CDR3 contains 14 residues. CDR1 LNHDA and CDR2 SQIVND come from the germline V gene (reference sequence). The CDR3 sequence is CASSRLLLYNEQFF. The CDR3 DNA sequence: TGTGCCAGTAGTAGGCTGCTCCTGTACAATGAGCAGTTCTTC.

V is TRBV10-1 and J is TRBJ1-1; a possible D gene is TRBD1 (5 bases). Trimming stripped 0 bases from V and 5 bases from J, with 13 bases between. Germline assignment: CDR1 WNHNN and CDR2 SYGVQD (reference sequence). The CDR3 runs to 15 residues. The CDR3 here is CASSESQGGRTEAFF. DNA of the CDR3: TGCGCCAGCAGTGAGTCCCAGGGAGGGAGGACTGAAGCTTTCTTT.

The V call is TRBV6-5, the J call TRBJ1-5; 8 bases agree with TRBD1. V lost 6 bases to trimming and J lost 5 bases; unmatched junction nucleotides: 6. The germline gives CDR1 MNHEY, CDR2 SVGAGI. CDR3 size: 14 residues. The CDR3 sequence is CASSRQGQDQPQHF. In nucleotides, the CDR3 is TGTGCCAGCAGCCGACAGGGGCAAGATCAGCCCCAGCATTTT.

J is TRBJ1-5 and V is TRBV6-1, with D hard to call. Between the trimmed V and J ends, which lost 3 bases and 5 bases, there was a span of 20 bases. Germline V gene sequence: CDR1 MNHNS, CDR2 SASEGT. The CDR3 sequence is 17 residues long. Here the CDR3 reads CASSDGGYKERDQPQHF. CDR3 nucleotide sequence: TGTGCCAGCAGTGATGGAGGGTACAAGGAAAGGGATCAGCCCCAGCATTTT.

The V call is TRBV18, the J call TRBJ1-1; 12 positions match TRBD1. V gave up 0 bases and J gave up 10 bases; unmatched junction bases: 15. Germline V gene data show CDR1 as KGHSH and CDR2 as LQKENI. There are 18 residues in the CDR3. The CDR3 sequence is CASSPPGDRGLHVDRAFF. The CDR3 DNA reads TGTGCCAGCTCACCACCGGGGGACAGGGGGCTCCACGTGGATCGAGCTTTCTTT.

This chain connects TRBV5-5 to TRBJ2-3; the match to TRBD1 covers 7 bases. The CDR3 has 14 residues. Germline trimming cut 4 bases from V and 6 bases from J; bases unmatched to any gene: 8. Germline loops: CDR1 SGHKS, CDR2 YYEKEE (reference sequence). The CDR3 nucleotides are TGTGCCAGCAGCCAGACAGGGTCTGCGGATACGCAGTATTTT. Its protein product is CASSQTGSADTQYF.

The chain recombines TRBV3-1 (or the pseudogene TRBV3-2) with TRBJ2-3; 7 nucleotides agree with TRBD2. The germline gives CDR1 LGHDT, CDR2 YNNKEL (reference sequence). The CDR3 has 15 amino acids. The V gene end was trimmed by 4 bases and the J gene end by 1 base; junction bases not matched to a gene: 5. The CDR3 is CASSPRLAGTDTQYF. The DNA of the CDR3 is TGTGCCAGCAGCCCCCGACTAGCTGGCACAGATACGCAGTATTTT.

V usage is TRBV6-5 and J usage is TRBJ1-2; D not certain. Germline loops: CDR1 MNHEY, CDR2 SVGAGI. Trimming cost V 6 bases and J 2 bases, with 10 bases left between them. The CDR3 is 13 amino acids. CDR3 nucleotides: TGTGCCAGCAGCGACGGAGGGAACTATGGCTACACCTTC. Amino acids: CASSDGGNYGYTF.

The CDR3 protein is CACSGGPTYREQFF. CDR3 DNA: TGTGCCTGCAGCGGGGGGCCCACCTATAGGGAGCAGTTCTTC. The J gene is TRBJ2-1, the V gene TRBV30; 9 nucleotides align to TRBD2. From germline, CDR1 is GTSNPN and CDR2 SVGIG (reference sequence). This CDR3 contains 14 residues. Trimming at V came to 6 bases and at J to 10 bases, leaving 13 bases not matched to a gene. Looking up the rest from reference TRBV30 and TRBJ2-1 gives the full variable domain: SQTIHQWPATLVQPVGSPLSLECTVEGTSNPNLYWYRQAAGRGLQLLFYSVGIGQISSEVPQNLSASRPQDRQFILSSKKLLLSDSGFYLCACSGGPTYREQFFGPGTRLTVL.

The chain is built from TRBV19 and TRBJ2-7; the match to TRBD1 covers 7 bases. Looked up from germline, CDR1 is LNHDA and CDR2 is SQIVND (reference sequence). J lost 9 bases, V lost 4 bases, and 3 bases had no gene match. The length of the CDR3 is 11 residues. The chain's CDR3 is CASSNRGGQYF. CDR3 DNA: TGTGCCAGTAGTAACAGGGGCGGGCAGTACTTC.

This chain joins TRBV6-5 and TRBJ2-7, with 8 bases matching TRBD1. This CDR3 has 14 amino acids. Germline CDR1 MNHEY, CDR2 SVGAGI. The ends lost 0 bases at V and 3 bases at J; junction bases unmatched: 1. The CDR3 DNA sequence: TGTGCCAGCAGTTACTCGGACAGGGTCTACGAGCAGTACTTC. Residues: CASSYSDRVYEQYF.

This chain connects TRBV30 to TRBJ2-1; TRBD2 might be the D (7 bases). V lost 6 bases and J 1 base, leaving 25 bases between the germline ends. The CDR3 length is 18 residues. Germline V gives CDR1 GTSNPN, CDR2 SVGIG (reference sequence). The CDR3 loop is CACYTRWGGGVSYNEQFF. In DNA form, the CDR3 reads TGTGCCTGCTATACCCGGTGGGGGGGCGGGGTGTCCTACAATGAGCAGTTCTTC.

The rearrangement uses TRBV18 and TRBJ2-1; D is undetermined. The CDR3 loop spans 13 amino acids. Germline V gene lookup returns CDR1 KGHSH and CDR2 LQKENI. Trimming removed 5 bases from V and 5 bases from J, with 10 bases in between. The CDR3 DNA sequence: TGTGCCAGCTCAGTCACCCGGGACAATGAGCAGTTCTTC. Translated, it gives CASSVTRDNEQFF.

The rearrangement links TRBV5-1 to TRBJ2-1, with 9 bases lining up with TRBD2. The V segment lost 2 bases and the J segment 8 bases; nucleotides outside the gene matches: 8. The CDR3 is 15 amino acids. The germline V gene has CDR1 SGHRS and CDR2 YFSETQ. The CDR3 spells CASSLPSGVWDEQFF. As DNA, the CDR3 is TGCGCCAGCAGCTTACCTAGCGGGGTTTGGGATGAGCAGTTCTTC.

The J gene is TRBJ2-5, the V gene TRBV5-1; D is uncertain. In germline, CDR1 is SGHRS, CDR2 YFSETQ. Trimming pared 3 bases from V and 7 bases from J, leaving 16 bases between. This CDR3 is 14 amino acids long. CDR3 region: CASSYQNQPGTQYF. The CDR3 coding sequence is TGCGCCAGCAGCTACCAAAACCAGCCGGGGACCCAGTACTTC.

This clone was seen once. The rearrangement uses TRBV19 and TRBJ1-1; possibly TRBD1 for D (5 bases). Trimming shortened V by 5 bases and J by 10 bases, and 20 bases separated the two germline ends. This CDR3 comprises 14 residues. Germline V gene lookup returns CDR1 LNHDA and CDR2 SQIVND (reference sequence). The CDR3 bases are TGTGCCAGTAGTGGGCGGACATCCGCTCAGATAGCTTTCTTT. Encoded protein: CASSGRTSAQIAFF.